The rows below give T cell receptor beta chains drawn from one sample of a study of shared clonotypes between healthy human individuals. The protocol was immunoSEQ multiplex PCR, while the TCRdb copy is restricted to in-frame clones and leaves out a portion. The table includes some 2.1 million clones, around 93% detected once. The sample was naive CD8+ T cells from PBMCs. The receptors were gathered from a man aged 18 to 29 in good health. Some clones in this sample may be carry-over from other donors' samples. Each CDR3 is given with its conserved first and last residue. D genes are given only for firm matches. Clone size appears in some rows only: once, few, many, or a class for an expanded clone.

CDR3aa	CDR3nt	abundance	v_gene	j_gene	d_gene
CASSYVQGDEQYF	TGTGCCAGCAGTTACGTACAGGGAGACGAGCAGTACTTC	NA	TRBV6-5	TRBJ2-7	NA
CASSPSRGPALVWPYYEQYF	TGTGCCAGTAGTCCAAGCAGGGGACCCGCCCTAGTATGGCCTTACTACGAGCAGTACTTC	NA	TRBV19	TRBJ2-7	NA
CASSQDHLAGGPRAYNEQFF	TGCGCCAGCAGCCAAGATCACCTAGCGGGAGGCCCGCGGGCCTACAATGAGCAGTTCTTC	NA	TRBV4-3	TRBJ2-1	TRBD2
CASSQGSWNEQFF	TGTGCCAGTAGCCAGGGGTCTTGGAATGAGCAGTTCTTC	NA	TRBV19	TRBJ2-1	NA
CASSFQGRGTEAFF	TGTGCCAGCAGTTTTCAGGGGCGGGGTACTGAAGCTTTCTTT	NA	TRBV28	TRBJ1-1	NA
CASSLGGDSNEQFF	TGTGCCAGCAGCTTAGGCGGAGACTCCAATGAGCAGTTCTTC	NA	TRBV7-9	TRBJ2-1	NA
CASSLPREKGARGYTF	TGTGCCAGCAGCTTACCCCGGGAAAAGGGGGCGCGTGGCTACACCTTC	NA	TRBV7-9	TRBJ1-2	TRBD1
CASSLVGTSRLEQYF	TGTGCCAGCAGCTTAGTCGGGACTAGCAGGCTCGAGCAGTACTTC	NA	TRBV11-2	TRBJ2-7	TRBD2
CASSQRQGYGYTF	TGTGCCAGCAGCCAGAGGCAGGGGTATGGCTACACCTTC	NA	TRBV7-9	TRBJ1-2	NA
CASSPGSEAFF	TGTGCCAGCAGCCCGGGATCCGAAGCTTTCTTT	NA	TRBV28	TRBJ1-1	NA
CSVEGDKAVNYGYTF	TGCAGCGTTGAAGGTGACAAGGCTGTCAACTATGGCTACACCTTC	NA	TRBV29-1	TRBJ1-2	NA
CASSLETSGYNEQFF	TGTGCCAGCAGCTTAGAAACTAGCGGTTACAATGAGCAGTTCTTC	NA	TRBV7-9	TRBJ2-1	TRBD2
CASSSLTGPGELFF	TGTGCCAGCAGCTCCCTGACAGGGCCCGGGGAGCTGTTTTTT	NA	TRBV7-9	TRBJ2-2	TRBD1
CASSFSKGGGYTF	TGTGCCAGCAGTTTTAGTAAGGGGGGTGGCTACACCTTC	NA	TRBV27	TRBJ1-2	NA
CASSPDGYYTDTQYF	TGTGCCAGCAGTCCGGACGGATACTATACAGATACGCAGTATTTT	NA	TRBV2	TRBJ2-3	NA
CASSVDRATYNEQFF	TGTGCCAGCAGCGTGGACAGAGCCACCTACAATGAGCAGTTCTTC	NA	TRBV5-4	TRBJ2-1	NA
CASSLDVTYEQYF	TGTGCCAGCAGCTTAGACGTTACCTACGAGCAGTACTTC	NA	TRBV13	TRBJ2-7	NA
CASSVLAGGYETQYF	TGTGCCAGCAGCGTTTTAGCGGGAGGATATGAGACCCAGTACTTC	NA	TRBV9	TRBJ2-5	TRBD2
CASSIDNIADTGNTIYF	TGTGCCAGTAGTATAGACAATATCGCGGATACTGGAAACACCATATATTTT	NA	TRBV19	TRBJ1-3	NA
CSAETGMAGYTF	TGCAGCGCAGAGACAGGGATGGCTGGCTACACCTTC	NA	TRBV29-1	TRBJ1-2	TRBD1
CASSEPQGNEQFF	TGTGCCAGCAGTGAACCACAGGGCAATGAGCAGTTCTTC	NA	TRBV6-1	TRBJ2-1	NA
CASSWDNSYEQYF	TGTGCCAGCAGCTGGGACAACAGCTACGAGCAGTACTTC	NA	TRBV7-3	TRBJ2-7	NA
CASSPLVTGDTEAFF	TGTGCCAGCAGCCCACTAGTGACAGGGGATACTGAAGCTTTCTTT	once	TRBV9	TRBJ1-1	TRBD1
CASSLVSGTPDTQYF	TGTGCCAGCAGCTTAGTAAGCGGGACCCCAGATACGCAGTATTTT	NA	TRBV7-2	TRBJ2-3	TRBD2
CASSPLRSYEQYF	TGTGCCAGCAGTCCTCTAAGGTCCTACGAGCAGTACTTC	NA	TRBV28	TRBJ2-7	NA
CASSQRKGGETQYF	TGCGCCAGCAGTCAACGCAAGGGTGGGGAGACCCAGTACTTC	NA	TRBV23-1	TRBJ2-5	NA
CASSSQGRGETQYF	TGTGCCAGCAGCTCCCAGGGGAGGGGAGAGACCCAGTACTTC	NA	TRBV9	TRBJ2-5	NA
CSVEADGFATNEKLFF	TGCAGCGTTGAGGCCGACGGATTTGCAACTAATGAAAAACTGTTTTTT	NA	TRBV29-1	TRBJ1-4	NA
CASSYGNSGNTIYF	TGTGCCAGCAGTTACGGGAACTCTGGAAACACCATATATTTT	NA	TRBV6-5	TRBJ1-3	NA